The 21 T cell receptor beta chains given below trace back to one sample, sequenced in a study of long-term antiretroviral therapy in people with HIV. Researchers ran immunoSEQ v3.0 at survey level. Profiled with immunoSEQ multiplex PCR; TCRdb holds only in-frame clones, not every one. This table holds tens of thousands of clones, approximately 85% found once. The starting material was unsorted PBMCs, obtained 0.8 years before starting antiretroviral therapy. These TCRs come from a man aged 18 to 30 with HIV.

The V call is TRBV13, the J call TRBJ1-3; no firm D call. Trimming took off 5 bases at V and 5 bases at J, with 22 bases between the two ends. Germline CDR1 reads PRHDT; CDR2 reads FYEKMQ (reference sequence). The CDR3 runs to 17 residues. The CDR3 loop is CASSMASLITTRNTIYF. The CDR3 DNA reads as TGTGCCAGCAGCATGGCTTCATTAATCACAACCAGAAACACCATATATTTT.

This chain's CDR3 is CAISERLDNEQFF. In DNA form, the CDR3 reads TGTGCCATCAGTGAACGGCTAGACAATGAGCAGTTCTTC. The chain couples TRBV10-3 to TRBJ2-1; D is uncertain. Germline V gene sequence: CDR1 ENHRY, CDR2 SYGVKD. V was trimmed by 3 bases and J by 5 bases, leaving 8 bases between them. There are 13 residues in the CDR3.

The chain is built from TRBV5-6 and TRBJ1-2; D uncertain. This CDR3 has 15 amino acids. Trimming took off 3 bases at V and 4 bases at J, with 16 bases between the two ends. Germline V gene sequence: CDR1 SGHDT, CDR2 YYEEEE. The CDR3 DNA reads TGTGCCAGCAGCTCGGAGAACTCAGGTAGCTATGGCTACACCTTC. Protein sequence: CASSSENSGSYGYTF.

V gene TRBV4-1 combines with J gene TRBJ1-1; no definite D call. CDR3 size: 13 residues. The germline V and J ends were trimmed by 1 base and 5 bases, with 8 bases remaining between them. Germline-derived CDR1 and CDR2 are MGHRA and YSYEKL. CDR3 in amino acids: CASSQGVRTEAFF. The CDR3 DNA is TGCGCCAGCAGCCAAGGAGTGAGGACTGAAGCTTTCTTT.

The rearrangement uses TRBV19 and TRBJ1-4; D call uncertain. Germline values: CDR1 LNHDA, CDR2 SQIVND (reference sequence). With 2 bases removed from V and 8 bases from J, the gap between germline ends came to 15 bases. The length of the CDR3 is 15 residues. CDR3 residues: CASSISTSGWEKLFF. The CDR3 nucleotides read TGTGCCAGTAGTATATCGACGTCCGGGTGGGAAAAACTGTTTTTT.

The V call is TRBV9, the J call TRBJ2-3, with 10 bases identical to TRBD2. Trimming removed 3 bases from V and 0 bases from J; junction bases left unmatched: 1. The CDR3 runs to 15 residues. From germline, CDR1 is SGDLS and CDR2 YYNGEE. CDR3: CASSALAGSTDTQYF. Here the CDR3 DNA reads TGTGCCAGCAGCGCACTAGCGGGGAGCACAGATACGCAGTATTTT. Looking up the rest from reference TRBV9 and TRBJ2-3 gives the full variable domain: DSGVTQTPKHLITATGQRVTLRCSPRSGDLSVYWYQQSLDQGLQFLIQYYNGEERAKGNILERFSAQQFPDLHSELNLSSLELGDSALYFCASSALAGSTDTQYFGPGTRLTVL.

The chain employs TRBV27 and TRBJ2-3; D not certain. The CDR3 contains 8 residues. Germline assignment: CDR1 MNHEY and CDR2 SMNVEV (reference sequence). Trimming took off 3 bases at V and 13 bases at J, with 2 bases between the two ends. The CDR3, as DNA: TGTGCCAGCAGTTTGGAGTATTTT. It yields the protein CASSLEYF.

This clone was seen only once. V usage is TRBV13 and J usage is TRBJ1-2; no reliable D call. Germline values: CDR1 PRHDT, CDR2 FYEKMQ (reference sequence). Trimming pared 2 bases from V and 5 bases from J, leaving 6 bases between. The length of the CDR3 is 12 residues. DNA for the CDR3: TGTGCCAGCAGCTTAAACGGGTATGGCTACACCTTC. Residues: CASSLNGYGYTF. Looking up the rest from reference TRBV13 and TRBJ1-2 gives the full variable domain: AAGVIQSPRHLIKEKRETATLKCYPIPRHDTVYWYQQGPGQDPQFLISFYEKMQSDKGSIPDRFSAQQFSDYHSELNMSSLELGDSALYFCASSLNGYGYTFGSGTRLTVV.

The CDR3 loop is CASSPGTVYEQYF. The CDR3 nucleotides are TGTGCCAGCAGTCCCGGGACAGTTTACGAGCAGTACTTC. This sequence joins TRBV6-5 and TRBJ2-7; TRBD1 agrees at 7 bases. CDR1 is MNHEY, CDR2 SVGAGI, per germline. The V and J ends lost 5 bases and 4 bases, in that order; junction bases with no gene match: 5. The CDR3 runs to 13 residues.

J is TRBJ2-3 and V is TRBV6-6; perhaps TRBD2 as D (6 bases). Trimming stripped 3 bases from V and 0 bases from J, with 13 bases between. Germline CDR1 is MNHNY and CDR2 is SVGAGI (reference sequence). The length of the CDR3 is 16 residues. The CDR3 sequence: CASSYVRGASTDTQYF. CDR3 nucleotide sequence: TGTGCCAGCAGTTATGTGCGGGGAGCTAGCACAGATACGCAGTATTTT.

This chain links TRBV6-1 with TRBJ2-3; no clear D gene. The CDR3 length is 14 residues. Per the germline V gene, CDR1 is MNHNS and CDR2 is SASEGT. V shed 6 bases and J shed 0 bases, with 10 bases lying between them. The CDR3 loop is CASRGLGSTDTQYF. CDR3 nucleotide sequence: TGTGCCAGCAGGGGCCTCGGAAGCACAGATACGCAGTATTTT.

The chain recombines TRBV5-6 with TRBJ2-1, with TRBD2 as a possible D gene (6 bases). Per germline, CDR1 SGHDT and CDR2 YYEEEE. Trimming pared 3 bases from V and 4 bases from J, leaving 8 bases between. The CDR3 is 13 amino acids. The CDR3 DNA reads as TGTGCCAGCAGCTCGGGGGTATACAATGAGCAGTTCTTC. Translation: CASSSGVYNEQFF.

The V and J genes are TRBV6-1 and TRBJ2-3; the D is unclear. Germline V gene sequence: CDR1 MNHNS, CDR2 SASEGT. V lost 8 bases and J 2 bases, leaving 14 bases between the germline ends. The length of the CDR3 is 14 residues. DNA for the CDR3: TGTGCCAGCCGAGAGGTTGATTTCACAGATACGCAGTATTTT. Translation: CASREVDFTDTQYF.

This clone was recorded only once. CDR3 amino acids: CASSYGGGTTEAFF. CDR3 bases: TGTGCCAGCAGTTACGGAGGCGGGACCACTGAAGCTTTCTTT. This chain links TRBV6-6 with TRBJ1-1, with D possibly TRBD1 on 5 matching bases. Trimming left V 2 bases short and J 4 bases short, with 11 bases between. The CDR3 spans 14 residues. Germline values: CDR1 MNHNY, CDR2 SVGAGI (reference sequence).

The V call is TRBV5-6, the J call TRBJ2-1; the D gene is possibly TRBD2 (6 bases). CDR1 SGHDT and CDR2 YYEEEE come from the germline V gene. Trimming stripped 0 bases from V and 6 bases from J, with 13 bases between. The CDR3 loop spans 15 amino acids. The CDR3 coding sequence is TGTGCCAGCAGCTTGGGGGGACTCGGGGGCAATGAGCAGTTCTTC. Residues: CASSLGGLGGNEQFF.

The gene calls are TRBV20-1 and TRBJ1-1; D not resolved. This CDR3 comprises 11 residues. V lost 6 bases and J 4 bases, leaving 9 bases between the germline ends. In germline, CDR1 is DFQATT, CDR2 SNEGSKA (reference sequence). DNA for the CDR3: TGCAGTGCGGCACTCGGCACTGAAGCTTTCTTT. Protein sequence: CSAALGTEAFF.

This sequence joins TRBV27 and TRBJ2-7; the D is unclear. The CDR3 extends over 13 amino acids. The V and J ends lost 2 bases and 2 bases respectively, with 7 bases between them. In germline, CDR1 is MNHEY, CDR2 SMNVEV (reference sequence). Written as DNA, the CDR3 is TGTGCCAGCAGTTTAAATAGGGCCTACGAGCAGTACTTC. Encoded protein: CASSLNRAYEQYF.

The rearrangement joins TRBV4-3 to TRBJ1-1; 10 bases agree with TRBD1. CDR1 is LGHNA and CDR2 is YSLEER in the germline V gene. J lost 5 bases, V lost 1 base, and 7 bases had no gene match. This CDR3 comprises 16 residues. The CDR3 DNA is TGCGCCAGCAGCCAAGGGACCGGACAGGGGGAAACTGAAGCTTTCTTT. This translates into CASSQGTGQGETEAFF.

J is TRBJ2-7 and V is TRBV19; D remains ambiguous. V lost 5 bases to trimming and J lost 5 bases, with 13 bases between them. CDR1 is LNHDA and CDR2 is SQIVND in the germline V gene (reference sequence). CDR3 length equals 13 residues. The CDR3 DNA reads TGTGCCAGTAGTTTGTCTAGTCGTAACGAGCAGTACTTC. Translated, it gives CASSLSSRNEQYF.

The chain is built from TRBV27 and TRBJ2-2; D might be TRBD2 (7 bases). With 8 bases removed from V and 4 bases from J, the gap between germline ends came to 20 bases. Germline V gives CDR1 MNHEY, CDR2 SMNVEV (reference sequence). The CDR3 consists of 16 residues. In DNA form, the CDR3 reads TGTGCCAGCGGCGGGTGGGGGGGCCGGCGCACCGGGGAGCTGTTTTTT. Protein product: CASGGWGGRRTGELFF.

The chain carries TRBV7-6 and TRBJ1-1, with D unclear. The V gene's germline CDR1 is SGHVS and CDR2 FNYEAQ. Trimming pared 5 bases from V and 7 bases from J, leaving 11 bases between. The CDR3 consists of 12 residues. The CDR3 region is CASSLPGFEAFF. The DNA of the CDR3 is TGTGCCAGCAGCCTACCAGGATTTGAAGCTTTCTTT.